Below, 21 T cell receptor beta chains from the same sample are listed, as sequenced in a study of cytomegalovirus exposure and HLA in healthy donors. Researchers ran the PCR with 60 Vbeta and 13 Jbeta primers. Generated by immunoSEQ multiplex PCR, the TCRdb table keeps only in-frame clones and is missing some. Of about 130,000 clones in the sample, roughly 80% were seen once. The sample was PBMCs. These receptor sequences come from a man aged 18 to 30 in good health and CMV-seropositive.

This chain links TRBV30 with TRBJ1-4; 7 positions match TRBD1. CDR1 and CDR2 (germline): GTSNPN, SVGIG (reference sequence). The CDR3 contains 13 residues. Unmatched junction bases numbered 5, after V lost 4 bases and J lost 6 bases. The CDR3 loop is CAWIRQGYEKLFF. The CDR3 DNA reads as TGTGCCTGGATAAGACAGGGATATGAAAAACTGTTTTTT.

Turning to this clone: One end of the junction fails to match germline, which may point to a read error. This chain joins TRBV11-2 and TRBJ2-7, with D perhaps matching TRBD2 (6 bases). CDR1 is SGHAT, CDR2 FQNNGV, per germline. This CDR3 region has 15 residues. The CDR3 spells CASSLARGAPYAQYF. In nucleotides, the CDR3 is TGTGCCAGCAGCTTAGCCCGCGGGGCCCCTTACGCGCAGTACTTC.

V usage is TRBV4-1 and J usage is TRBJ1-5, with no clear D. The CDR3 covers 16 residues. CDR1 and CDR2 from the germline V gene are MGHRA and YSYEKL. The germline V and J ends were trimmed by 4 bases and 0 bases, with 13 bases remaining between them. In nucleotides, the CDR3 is TGCGCCAGCAGCCCGGAAGACACGGATAGCAATCAGCCCCAGCATTTT. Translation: CASSPEDTDSNQPQHF.

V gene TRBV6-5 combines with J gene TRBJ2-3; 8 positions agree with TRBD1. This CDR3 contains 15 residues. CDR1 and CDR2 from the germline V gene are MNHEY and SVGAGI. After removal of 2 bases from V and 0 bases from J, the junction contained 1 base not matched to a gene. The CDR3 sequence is CASSYQGASTDTQYF. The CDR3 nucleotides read TGTGCCAGCAGTTACCAGGGGGCGAGCACAGATACGCAGTATTTT.

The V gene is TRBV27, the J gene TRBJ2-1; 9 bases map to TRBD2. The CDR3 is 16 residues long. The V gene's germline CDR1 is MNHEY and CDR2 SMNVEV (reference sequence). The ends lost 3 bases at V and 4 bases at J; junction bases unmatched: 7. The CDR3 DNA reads TGTGCCAGCAGTTTCCTTATAGCGGGGGTGTACAATGAGCAGTTCTTC. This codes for CASSFLIAGVYNEQFF.

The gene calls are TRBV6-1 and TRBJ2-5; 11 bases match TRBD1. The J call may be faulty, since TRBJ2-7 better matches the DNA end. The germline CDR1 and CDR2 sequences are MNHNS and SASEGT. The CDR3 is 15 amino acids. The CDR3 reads CASSDRDRGNYEQYF. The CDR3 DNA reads TGTGCCAGCAGTGACCGGGACAGGGGGAACTACGAGCAGTACTTC.

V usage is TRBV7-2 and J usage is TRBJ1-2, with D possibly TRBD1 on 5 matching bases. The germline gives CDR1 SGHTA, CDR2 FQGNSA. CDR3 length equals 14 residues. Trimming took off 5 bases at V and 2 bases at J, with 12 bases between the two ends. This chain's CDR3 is CASSPQGLNYGYTF. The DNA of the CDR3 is TGTGCCAGCAGCCCTCAGGGACTGAACTATGGCTACACCTTC.

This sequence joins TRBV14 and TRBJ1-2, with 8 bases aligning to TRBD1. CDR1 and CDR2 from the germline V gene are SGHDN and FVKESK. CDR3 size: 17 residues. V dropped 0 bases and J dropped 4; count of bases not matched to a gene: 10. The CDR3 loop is CASSQDLRAGGRYGYTF. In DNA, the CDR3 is TGTGCCAGCAGCCAAGATCTACGGGCAGGGGGCCGCTATGGCTACACCTTC.

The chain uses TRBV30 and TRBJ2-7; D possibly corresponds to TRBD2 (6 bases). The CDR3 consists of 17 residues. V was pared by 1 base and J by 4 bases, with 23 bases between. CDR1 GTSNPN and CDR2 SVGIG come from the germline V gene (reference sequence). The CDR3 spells CAWSAPGGPLRVYEQYF. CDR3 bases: TGTGCCTGGAGTGCCCCCGGGGGTCCCCTCCGCGTATACGAGCAGTACTTC.

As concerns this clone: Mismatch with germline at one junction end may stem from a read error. The CDR3 bases are TGTGCCAGCAGTTGGGGTGAGGGGGGGCAAGCGATCTTC. This translates into CASSWGEGGQAIF. This chain connects TRBV27 to TRBJ2-1; weak D call: TRBD2 (7 bases). This CDR3 has 13 residues. In germline, CDR1 is MNHEY, CDR2 SMNVEV (reference sequence).

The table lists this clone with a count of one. CDR3 sequence: CASSLAGQGNRPYF. Here the CDR3 DNA reads TGCGCCAGCAGCTTGGCGGGACAGGGTAATCGACCGTACTTC. The rearrangement joins TRBV5-1 to TRBJ2-7; 9 bases fit TRBD1. The CDR3 is 14 residues long. V lost 0 bases and J lost 12; bases outside the gene matches: 10. CDR1 and CDR2 (germline): SGHRS, YFSETQ.

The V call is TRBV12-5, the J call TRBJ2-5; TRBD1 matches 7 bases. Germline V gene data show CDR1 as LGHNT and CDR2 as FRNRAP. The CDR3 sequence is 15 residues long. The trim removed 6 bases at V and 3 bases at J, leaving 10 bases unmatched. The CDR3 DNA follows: TGTGCTAGTGGACCAACAGGGGAAGGCGAAGAGACCCAGTACTTC. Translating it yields CASGPTGEGEETQYF.

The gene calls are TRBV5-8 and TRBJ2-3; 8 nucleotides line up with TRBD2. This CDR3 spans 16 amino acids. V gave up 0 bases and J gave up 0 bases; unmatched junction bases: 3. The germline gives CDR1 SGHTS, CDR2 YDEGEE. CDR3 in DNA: TGTGCCAGCAGCTTGGTACTAGCGGATAGCACAGATACGCAGTATTTT. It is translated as CASSLVLADSTDTQYF.

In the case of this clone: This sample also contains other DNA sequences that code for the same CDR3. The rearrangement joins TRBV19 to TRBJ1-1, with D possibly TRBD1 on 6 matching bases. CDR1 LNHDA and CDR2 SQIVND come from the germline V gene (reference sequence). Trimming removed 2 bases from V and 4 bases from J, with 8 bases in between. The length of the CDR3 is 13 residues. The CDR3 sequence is CASSIQGSTEAFF. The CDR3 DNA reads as TGTGCCAGTAGTATACAGGGGAGCACTGAAGCTTTCTTT.

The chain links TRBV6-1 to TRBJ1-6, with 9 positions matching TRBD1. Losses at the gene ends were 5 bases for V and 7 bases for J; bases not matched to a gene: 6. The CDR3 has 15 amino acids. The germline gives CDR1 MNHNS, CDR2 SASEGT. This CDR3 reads CASSIQGAPNSPLHF. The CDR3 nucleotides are TGTGCCAGCAGTATACAGGGGGCTCCGAATTCACCCCTCCACTTT.

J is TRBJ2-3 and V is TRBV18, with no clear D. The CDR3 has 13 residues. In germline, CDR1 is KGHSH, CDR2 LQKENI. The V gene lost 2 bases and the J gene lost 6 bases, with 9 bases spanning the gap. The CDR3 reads CASSPAHIDTQYF. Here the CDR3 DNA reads TGTGCCAGCTCACCAGCCCACATTGATACGCAGTATTTT.

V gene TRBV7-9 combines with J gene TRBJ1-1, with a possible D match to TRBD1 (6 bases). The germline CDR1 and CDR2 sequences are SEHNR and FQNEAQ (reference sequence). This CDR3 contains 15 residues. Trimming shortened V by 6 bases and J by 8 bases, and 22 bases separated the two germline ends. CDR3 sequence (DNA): TGTGCCAGCAGTCCCAATACAGGGATCGCAAAAGAAGCTTTCTTT. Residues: CASSPNTGIAKEAFF.

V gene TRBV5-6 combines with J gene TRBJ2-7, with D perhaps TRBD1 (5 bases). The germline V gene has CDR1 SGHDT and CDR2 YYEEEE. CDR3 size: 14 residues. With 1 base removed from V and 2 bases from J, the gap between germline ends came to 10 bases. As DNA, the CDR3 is TGTGCCAGCAGCTTGATTTCCAGGGCCTACGAGCAGTACTTC. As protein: CASSLISRAYEQYF.

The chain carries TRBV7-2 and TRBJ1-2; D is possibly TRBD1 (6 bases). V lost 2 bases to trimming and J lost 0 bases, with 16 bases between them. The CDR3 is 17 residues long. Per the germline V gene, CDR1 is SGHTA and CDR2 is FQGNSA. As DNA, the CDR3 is TGTGCCAGCAGCTTATCCGGCAGGGGCTGGCCTAACTATGGCTACACCTTC. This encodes CASSLSGRGWPNYGYTF.

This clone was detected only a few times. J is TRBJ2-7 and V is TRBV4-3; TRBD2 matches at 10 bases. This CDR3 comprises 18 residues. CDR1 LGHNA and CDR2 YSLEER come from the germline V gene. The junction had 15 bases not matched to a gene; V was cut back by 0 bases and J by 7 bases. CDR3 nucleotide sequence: TGCGCCAGCAGCCAAGATTTTGTATTAGCGGGAGGTTCGGGTGAGCAGTACTTC. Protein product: CASSQDFVLAGGSGEQYF.

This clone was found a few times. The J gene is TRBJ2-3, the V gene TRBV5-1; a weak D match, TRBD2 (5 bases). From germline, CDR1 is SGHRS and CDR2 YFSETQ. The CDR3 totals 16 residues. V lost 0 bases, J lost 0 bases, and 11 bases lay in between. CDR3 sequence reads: CASSLARTASTDTQYF. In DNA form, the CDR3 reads TGCGCCAGCAGCTTGGCCAGGACTGCAAGCACAGATACGCAGTATTTT.